This T cell receptor (beta chain) was observed in a study of T cells in localized non-small cell lung cancer. Study results and caveats: For the top 100 tumor clones, a median about 60 also appeared in adjacent lung. Because sequencing included only one region (of the tumor), heterogeneity remains possible. Uninvolved adjacent lung showed higher T cell clonality than tumor.

CDR1 and CDR2 (germline): GTSNPN, SVGIG (reference sequence). The CDR3 consists of 14 residues. V lost 2 bases and J 0 bases, leaving 8 bases between the germline ends. This clone was observed a handful of times. Its specificity is not known. The method was immunoSEQ multiplex PCR; TCRdb's version includes in-frame clones alone and lacks a portion of them. The sample consists of 40,000 to 55,000 clones, around 86% of them appearing once. The starting material was peripheral blood mononuclear cells, obtained before any cancer treatment. This sequence was found in a man aged 35 to 69 with stage III lung adenocarcinoma. The chain combines TRBV30 with TRBJ1-5; D is unresolved. In DNA, the CDR3 is TGTGCCTGGAGTTCGTTCAGTAGCAATCAGCCCCAGCATTTT. Translated: CAWSSFSSNQPQHF.